This T cell receptor beta chain was retrieved from a study of shared clonotypes between healthy human individuals. TCRdb's copy holds only in-frame clones and misses some; the assay was immunoSEQ multiplex PCR. The sample has about 600,000 clones; roughly 97% are singletons. To note about this clone: Antigen unknown.

General observations from the study: In contrast to clonotypes shared by all four donors, non-shared clonotypes had lower generation probabilities.

The TCR was taken from a woman under 40 in good health. Sequenced input: naive CD4+ T cells sorted from blood. Subset noted: CD45RA+ positively selected.

DNA for the CDR3: TGTGCCAGCAGTTACCCGGGACTCTCCTCCTACGAGCAGTACTTC. Translated, it gives CASSYPGLSSYEQYF. V is TRBV6-5 and J is TRBJ2-7; weak D call: TRBD2 (6 bases). Per the germline V gene, CDR1 is MNHEY and CDR2 is SVGAGI. This CDR3 has 15 residues. With 2 bases removed from V and 0 bases from J, the gap between germline ends came to 11 bases.